A single sample is the source of the 5 T cell receptor beta chains below, sequenced in a study of molecular identifiers for immune sequencing clone quantification. TCRdb independently ran MiXCR on the PCR reads; one entry per CDR3 protein. This table has over 85,000 distinct CDR3 sequences, about 32% appearing once. The sample taken for sequencing was naive CD8+ T cells from blood, with Jurkat cell RNA spiked in. This sample's subset: FACS-sorted CD8+CD4-CCR7+CD45RA+ naive T cells. The receptors here all came from a human donor in good health. Some libraries in this study had Jurkat cell RNA spiked in.

Comments on this clonotype: The conserved phenylalanine or tryptophan normally closing the CDR3 is absent here, so this likely arose from a read error. This chain joins TRBV5-3 and TRBJ1-4, with 8 bases fitting TRBD1. TRBV5-3 is an open reading frame whose function is uncertain. The CDR3 totals 14 residues. For the CDR3, the DNA is TGTGCCAGCAGCTACGGACAGGGAGCCCTTGAACTGTTTTTA. This translates into CASSYGQGALELFL.

This clonotype was observed at least ten times. CDR3 DNA: TGTGCCAGCAGCTACTACGCAGATACGCAGTATTTT. Encoded protein: CASSYYADTQYF. The chain is built from TRBV5-4 and TRBJ2-3; D is uncertain. Germline assignment: CDR1 SGHNT and CDR2 YYREEE (reference sequence). The CDR3 consists of 12 residues. The germline V and J ends were trimmed by 3 bases and 4 bases, with 6 bases remaining between them.

The CDR3 sequence is CASSLLGDTGELFF. Here the CDR3 DNA reads TGTGCCAGCAGTTTATTGGGGGACACCGGGGAGCTGTTTTTT. The chain carries TRBV28 and TRBJ2-2; D possibly uses TRBD1 or TRBD2 (5 bases each). Trimming left V 1 base short and J 3 bases short, with 6 bases between. Germline lookup yields CDR1 MDHEN and CDR2 SYDVKM. The CDR3 consists of 14 residues.

The chain uses TRBV7-2 and TRBJ2-4, with 9 bases aligning to TRBD2. V lost 1 base, J lost 9 bases, and 22 bases stayed unmatched. The CDR3 is 20 residues long. Germline values: CDR1 SGHTA, CDR2 FQGNSA. The CDR3 DNA reads TGTGCCAGCAGCTTAGAGGCCCTGTCGGGACTAGCCCCTAAGGGGACCATTCAGTACTTC. Encoded protein: CASSLEALSGLAPKGTIQYF. Looking up the rest from reference TRBV7-2 and TRBJ2-4 gives the full variable domain: GAGVSQSPSNKVTEKGKDVELRCDPISGHTALYWYRQSLGQGLEFLIYFQGNSAPDKSGLPSDRFSAERTGGSVSTLTIQRTQQEDSAVYLCASSLEALSGLAPKGTIQYFGAGTRLSVL.

A note on this clonotype: With a much larger clone just one base away, this may be a read error. CDR3 in amino acids: CASSHTLGYEQYF. DNA of the CDR3: TGCGCCAGCAGCCACACCCTGGGGTACGAGCAGTACTTC. The V gene is TRBV4-3, the J gene TRBJ2-7; D is uncertain. The CDR3 is made up of 13 amino acids. Trimming cost V 3 bases and J 4 bases, with 10 bases left between them. Germline CDR1 LGHNA, CDR2 YSLEER.